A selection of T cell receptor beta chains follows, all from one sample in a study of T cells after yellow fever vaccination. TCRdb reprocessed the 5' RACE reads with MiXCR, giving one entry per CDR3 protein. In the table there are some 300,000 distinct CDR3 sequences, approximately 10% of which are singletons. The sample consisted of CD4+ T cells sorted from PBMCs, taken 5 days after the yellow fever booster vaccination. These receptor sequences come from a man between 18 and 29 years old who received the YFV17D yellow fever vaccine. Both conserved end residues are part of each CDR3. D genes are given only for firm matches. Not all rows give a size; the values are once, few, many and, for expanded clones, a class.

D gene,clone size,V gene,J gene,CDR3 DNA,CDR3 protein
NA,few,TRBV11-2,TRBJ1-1,TGTGCCAGCAGGAAAGGGTCGAACACTGAAGCTTTCTTT,CASRKGSNTEAFF
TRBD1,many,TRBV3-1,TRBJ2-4,TGTGCCAGCAGCCATCGACAGGGGCTCGGCATTCAGTACTTC,CASSHRQGLGIQYF
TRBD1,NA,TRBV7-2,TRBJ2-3,TGTGCCAGCAGGGTGAGGTTGGGACAGGGGACAGATACGCAGTATTTT,CASRVRLGQGTDTQYF
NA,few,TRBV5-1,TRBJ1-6,TGCGCCAGCAGCTTGGCCCAAGAGAATTCACCCCTCCACTTT,CASSLAQENSPLHF
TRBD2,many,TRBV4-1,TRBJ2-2,TGCGCCAGCAGCCTATACTCTAGCGGGGGGGGCACCGGGGAGCTGTTTTTT,CASSLYSSGGGTGELFF
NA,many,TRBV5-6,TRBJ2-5,TGTGCCAGCAGCTTTTGGGGGCCGAACTTCCAAGAGACCCAGTACTTC,CASSFWGPNFQETQYF
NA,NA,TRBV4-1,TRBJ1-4,TGCGCCAGCAGCCAACCGGGACTTATTGGGGAAAAACTGTTTTTT,CASSQPGLIGEKLFF
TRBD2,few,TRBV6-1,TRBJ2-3,TGTGCCAGCAGTGACCCAGGGAGGGCAGATACGCAGTATTTT,CASSDPGRADTQYF
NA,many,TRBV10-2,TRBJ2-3,TGCGCCAGCAGGTACCAAGATACGCAGTATTTT,CASRYQDTQYF
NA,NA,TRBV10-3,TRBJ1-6,TGTGCCATCACCGGGTCTAGGGATTCACCCCTCCACTTT,CAITGSRDSPLHF
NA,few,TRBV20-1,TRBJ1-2,TGCAGTGCTTTACTCCGAAAAGCTAACTATGGCTACACCTTC,CSALLRKANYGYTF
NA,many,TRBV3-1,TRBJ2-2,TGTGCCAGCAGCCAAAGGGGGGCCGGGGAGCTGTTTTTT,CASSQRGAGELFF
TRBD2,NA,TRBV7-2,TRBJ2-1,TGTGCCAGCAGCTTATCTAGCGGGGGGGACAATGAGCAGTTCTTC,CASSLSSGGDNEQFF
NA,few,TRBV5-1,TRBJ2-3,TGCGCCAGCGGGGGGGCCAGAAGCACAGATACGCAGTATTTT,CASGGARSTDTQYF
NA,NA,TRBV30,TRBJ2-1,TGTGCCTGGGCGAAAGACGCCGGGACCGGGCAGTTCTTC,CAWAKDAGTGQFF
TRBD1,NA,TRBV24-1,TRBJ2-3,TGTGCCACCAGTGATCGACCGGGACAGGGGGTTGGAGATACGCAGTATTTT,CATSDRPGQGVGDTQYF
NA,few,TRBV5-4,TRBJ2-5,TGTGCCAGCAGCTTGGCTGGGGGCCGACGAGAGACCCAGTACTTC,CASSLAGGRRETQYF
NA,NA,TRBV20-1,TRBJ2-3,TGCAGTGCTAGGGGCGGGGTTGGAGATACGCAGTATTTT,CSARGGVGDTQYF
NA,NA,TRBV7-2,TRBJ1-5,TGTGCCAGCAGCTTAGGTATTCAGGTTAGCAATCAGCCCCAGCATTTT,CASSLGIQVSNQPQHF
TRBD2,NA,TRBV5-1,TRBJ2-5,TGCGCCAGCAGCTTGGAGCGGGGCTCCCAAGAGACCCAGTACTTC,CASSLERGSQETQYF
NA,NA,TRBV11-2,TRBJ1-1,TGTGCCAGCAGCTTAGTATCACCGGGACACCAAAACACTGAAGCTTTCTTT,CASSLVSPGHQNTEAFF
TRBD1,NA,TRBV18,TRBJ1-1,TGTGCCAGCTCACCCTGGACAGGACCTGAAGCTTTCTTT,CASSPWTGPEAFF
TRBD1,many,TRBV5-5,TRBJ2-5,TGTGCCAGCACTACTCAGGGGGCCCAAGAGACCCAGTACTTC,CASTTQGAQETQYF
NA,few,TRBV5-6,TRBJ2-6,TGTGCCAGCAGCTTGGTAGGGACCTCTGGGGCCAACGTCCTGACTTTC,CASSLVGTSGANVLTF
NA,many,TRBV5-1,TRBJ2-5,TGCGCCAGCAGCTCCCTAGGCTCAGAGACCCAGTACTTC,CASSSLGSETQYF
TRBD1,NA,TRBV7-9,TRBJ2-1,TGTGCCAGCAGCTTAACTTCGGGACAGGGGATCGATGAGCAGTTCTTC,CASSLTSGQGIDEQFF
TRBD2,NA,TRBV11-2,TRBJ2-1,TGTGCCAGCAGCCCGACCGGGACTAGCAACAATGAGCAGTTCTTC,CASSPTGTSNNEQFF
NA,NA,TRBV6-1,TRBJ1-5,TGTGCCAGCAGTGAAGCGCGGGGCGGGGGATACTATAGCAATCAGCCCCAGCATTTT,CASSEARGGGYYSNQPQHF
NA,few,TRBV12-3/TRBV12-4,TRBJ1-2,TGTGCCAGCGTACTTGGGCCGAACTATGGCTACACCTTC,CASVLGPNYGYTF
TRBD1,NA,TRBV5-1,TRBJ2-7,TGCGCCAGCAGCGGAGGACAGGGGGCCTACGAGCAGTACTTC,CASSGGQGAYEQYF
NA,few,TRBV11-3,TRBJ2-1,TGTGCCAGCAGCTTAGAGAGACGGAGCTCCTACAATGAGCAGTTCTTC,CASSLERRSSYNEQFF
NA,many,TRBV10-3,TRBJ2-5,TGTGCCATCAGTGCGAGCGGACAAGAGACCCAGTACTTC,CAISASGQETQYF
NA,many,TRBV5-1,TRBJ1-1,TGCGCCAGCAGCCCAGGAGGGATGAACACTGAAGCTTTCTTT,CASSPGGMNTEAFF
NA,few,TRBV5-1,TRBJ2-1,TGCGCCAGCAGCTTGGGAGGGATATCCTACAATGAGCAGTTCTTC,CASSLGGISYNEQFF
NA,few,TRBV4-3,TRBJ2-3,TGCGCCAGCAGCCAGACACGCGGAGATACGCAGTATTTT,CASSQTRGDTQYF
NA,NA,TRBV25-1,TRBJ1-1,TGTGCCAGCAGTGAATGGGGAGGGATTGGGACTGAAGCTTTCTTT,CASSEWGGIGTEAFF
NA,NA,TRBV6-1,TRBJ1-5,TGTGCCAGCAGAGCTATTGGTGGGGGTGGCCAGCCCCAGCATTTT,CASRAIGGGGQPQHF
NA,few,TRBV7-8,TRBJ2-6,TGTGCCAGCAGCTCGGGCCAGACGGCTGGGGCCAACGTCCTGACTTTC,CASSSGQTAGANVLTF
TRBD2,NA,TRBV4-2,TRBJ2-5,TGTGCCAGCAGCCAAGATTCGGGGGGAGAGACCCAGTACTTC,CASSQDSGGETQYF
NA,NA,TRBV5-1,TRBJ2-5,TGCGCCAGCAGCTTGGCCCTCGGGGACAACTCGGGCACCCAGTACTTC,CASSLALGDNSGTQYF
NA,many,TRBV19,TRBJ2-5,TGTGCCAGTAGTTTCGGCACACAAGAGACCCAGTACTTC,CASSFGTQETQYF
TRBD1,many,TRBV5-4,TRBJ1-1,TGTGCCAGCAGCTGGGACAGGGCGGCCACTGAAGCTTTCTTT,CASSWDRAATEAFF
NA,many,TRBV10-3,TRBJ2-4,TGTGCCATCAGCCGGGACGGGATACTTGACCTAGCCAAAAACATTCAGTACTTC,CAISRDGILDLAKNIQYF
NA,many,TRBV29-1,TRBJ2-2,TGCAGCGTTGATAGGGGGGGCAACGGGGAGCTGTTTTTT,CSVDRGGNGELFF
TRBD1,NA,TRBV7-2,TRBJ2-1,TGTGCCAGCAGCTTAGAGGGGACAGCGGATGAGCAGTTCTTC,CASSLEGTADEQFF
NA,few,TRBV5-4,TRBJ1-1,TGTGCCACCTTGCCAAGAGGAAATGGGAACACTGAAGCTTTCTTT,CATLPRGNGNTEAFF
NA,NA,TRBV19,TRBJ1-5,TGTGCCACACAGAGGGGCAATCCCTATAGCAATCAGCCCCAGCATTTT,CATQRGNPYSNQPQHF
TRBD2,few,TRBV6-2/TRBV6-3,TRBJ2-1,TGTGCCAGCCTGCGGGGGGGTATTACCGACCGTTACAATGAGCAGTTCTTC,CASLRGGITDRYNEQFF
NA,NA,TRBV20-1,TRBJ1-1,TGCAGTGCTCGCCCCGGGGGGGGGGACACTGAAGCTTTCTTT,CSARPGGGDTEAFF
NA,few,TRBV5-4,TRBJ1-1,TGTGCCAGCAGCTCCCTACCTCCCACTGAAGCTTTCTTT,CASSSLPPTEAFF
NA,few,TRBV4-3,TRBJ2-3,TGCGCCAGCAGCCAAGTCGCCCTAACGGGGGCCCCTCAAGCGCAGTATTTT,CASSQVALTGAPQAQYF
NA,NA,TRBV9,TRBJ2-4,TGTGCCAGCAGCGTAGGACCGGGGCTAGCCAAAAACATTCAGTACTTC,CASSVGPGLAKNIQYF
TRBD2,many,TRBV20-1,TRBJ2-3,TGCAGTGCTAGAGTAGCGGGGAGCACAGATACGCAGTATTTT,CSARVAGSTDTQYF
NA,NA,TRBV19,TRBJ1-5,TGTGCCAGTAGTCCGATTAACGGGCCCCAGCATTTT,CASSPINGPQHF
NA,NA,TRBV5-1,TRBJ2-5,TGCGCCAGCAGCTTCCGTCTCGGGGAGACCCAGTACTTC,CASSFRLGETQYF
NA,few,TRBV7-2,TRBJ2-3,TGTGCCAGCAGCGCAGGACCTGATGTAGATACGCAGTATTTT,CASSAGPDVDTQYF